Listed here are 7 T cell receptor beta chains from one sample, sequenced in a study of identifying expanded T cells in peripheral blood. This table comes from immunoSEQ multiplex PCR, and its TCRdb copy is limited to in-frame clones, with some not included. The sample shows about 90,000 clones, more than 75% of them seen only once. The source material was blood. These receptors were taken from a person aged 18-69 years in good health.

V usage is TRBV18 and J usage is TRBJ2-3; D assignment may be TRBD1 or TRBD2 (5 bases each). The CDR3 totals 16 residues. Per germline, CDR1 KGHSH and CDR2 LQKENI. Trimming removed 3 bases at V and 7 bases at J, with 20 bases between. The CDR3 here is CASSPKNLIGTNTQYF. The CDR3 nucleotides read TGTGCCAGCTCACCGAAGAACCTAATAGGGACGAATACGCAGTATTTT.

This clone was seen more than once but under ten times. This specimen includes other DNA sequences encoding the same CDR3. The chain uses TRBV7-9 and TRBJ1-5; D is unclear. V was pared by 1 base and J by 6 bases, with 4 bases between. This CDR3 is 12 amino acids long. Germline values: CDR1 SEHNR, CDR2 FQNEAQ (reference sequence). The CDR3 protein is CASSLVGQPQHF. The CDR3, as DNA: TGTGCCAGCAGCTTAGTAGGTCAGCCCCAGCATTTT.

The J gene is TRBJ1-5, the V gene TRBV5-5; D unresolved. V shed 7 bases and J shed 5 bases, with 7 bases lying between them. Looked up from germline, CDR1 is SGHKS and CDR2 is YYEKEE (reference sequence). The CDR3 runs 11 residues. The CDR3: CASGLDQPQHF. The CDR3, as DNA: TGTGCCAGCGGCCTAGATCAGCCCCAGCATTTT.

V is TRBV7-2 and J is TRBJ1-1, with D tentatively TRBD1 (5 bases). This CDR3 has 13 residues. V lost 4 bases to trimming and J lost 2 bases, with 8 bases between them. From germline, CDR1 is SGHTA and CDR2 FQGNSA. CDR3 amino acids: CASSYGGNTEAFF. CDR3 nucleotides: TGTGCCAGCAGCTACGGGGGAAACACTGAAGCTTTCTTT.

The V and J genes are TRBV7-9 and TRBJ1-5, with D possibly being TRBD1 (5 bases). Germline assignment: CDR1 SEHNR and CDR2 FQNEAQ (reference sequence). CDR3 length equals 14 residues. Trimming stripped 1 base from V and 6 bases from J, with 10 bases between. CDR3 nucleotide sequence: TGTGCCAGCAGCTTAGTGGGGACCGGTCAGCCCCAGCATTTT. Translated, it gives CASSLVGTGQPQHF.

This clone was counted a single time. This chain links TRBV6-4 with TRBJ2-3; D is perhaps TRBD2 (5 bases). The length of the CDR3 is 13 residues. CDR1 and CDR2 from the germline V gene are MRHNA and SNTAGT. Between the trimmed V and J ends, which lost 8 bases and 4 bases, there was a span of 13 bases. The CDR3 coding sequence is TGTGCCAGCCGCGTCGAGGGAGCAGATACGCAGTATTTT. Encoded protein: CASRVEGADTQYF.

This clone appeared a single time. The J gene is TRBJ2-2, the V gene TRBV6-6; a possible D gene is TRBD1 (6 bases). The V and J ends lost 6 bases and 7 bases respectively, with 12 bases between them. The CDR3 covers 13 residues. The germline CDR1 and CDR2 sequences are MNHNY and SVGAGI (reference sequence). CDR3 residues: CASRPRTVGELFF. CDR3 DNA sequence: TGTGCCAGCAGACCGCGGACAGTCGGGGAGCTGTTTTTT.